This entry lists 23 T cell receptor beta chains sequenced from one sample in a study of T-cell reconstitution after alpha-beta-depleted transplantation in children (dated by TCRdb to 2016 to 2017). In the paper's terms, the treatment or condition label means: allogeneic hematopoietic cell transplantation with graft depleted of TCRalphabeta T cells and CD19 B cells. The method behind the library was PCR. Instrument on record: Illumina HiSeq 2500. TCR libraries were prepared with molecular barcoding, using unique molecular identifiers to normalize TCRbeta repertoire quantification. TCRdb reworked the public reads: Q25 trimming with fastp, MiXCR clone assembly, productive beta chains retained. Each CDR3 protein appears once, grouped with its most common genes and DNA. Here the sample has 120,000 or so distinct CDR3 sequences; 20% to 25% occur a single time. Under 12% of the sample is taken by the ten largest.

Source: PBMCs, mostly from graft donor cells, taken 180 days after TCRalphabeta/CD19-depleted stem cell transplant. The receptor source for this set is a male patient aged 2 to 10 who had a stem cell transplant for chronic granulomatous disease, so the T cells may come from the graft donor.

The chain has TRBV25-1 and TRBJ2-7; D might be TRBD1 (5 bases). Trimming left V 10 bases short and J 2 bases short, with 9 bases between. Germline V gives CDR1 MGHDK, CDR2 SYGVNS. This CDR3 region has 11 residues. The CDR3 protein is CATSRAYEQYF. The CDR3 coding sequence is TGTGCCACCAGCAGGGCCTACGAGCAGTACTTC.

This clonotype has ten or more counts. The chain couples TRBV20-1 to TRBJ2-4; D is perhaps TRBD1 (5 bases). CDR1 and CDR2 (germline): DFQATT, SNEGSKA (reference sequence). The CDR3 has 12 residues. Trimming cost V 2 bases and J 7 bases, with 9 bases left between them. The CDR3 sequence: CSARNPGNIQYF. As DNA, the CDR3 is TGCAGTGCTAGAAACCCAGGGAACATTCAGTACTTC.

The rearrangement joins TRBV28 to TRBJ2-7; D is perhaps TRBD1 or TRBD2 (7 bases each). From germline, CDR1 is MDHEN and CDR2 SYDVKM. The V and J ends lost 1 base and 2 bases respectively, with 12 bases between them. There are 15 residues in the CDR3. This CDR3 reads CASSLYQGGTYEQYF. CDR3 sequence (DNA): TGTGCCAGCAGTTTATACCAGGGGGGGACCTACGAGCAGTACTTC.

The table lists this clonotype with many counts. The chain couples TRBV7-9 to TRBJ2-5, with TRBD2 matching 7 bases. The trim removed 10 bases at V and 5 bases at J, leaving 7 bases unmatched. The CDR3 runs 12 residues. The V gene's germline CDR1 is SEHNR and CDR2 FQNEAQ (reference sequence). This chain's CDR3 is CATSGGPETQYF. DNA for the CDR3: TGTGCCACCTCGGGAGGTCCGGAGACCCAGTACTTC.

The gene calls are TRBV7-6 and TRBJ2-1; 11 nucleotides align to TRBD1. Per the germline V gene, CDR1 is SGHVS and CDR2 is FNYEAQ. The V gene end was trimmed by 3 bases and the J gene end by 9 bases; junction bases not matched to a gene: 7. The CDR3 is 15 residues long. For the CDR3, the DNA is TGTGCCAGCAGCTTCAAGGGACAGGGGGTCGGTGAGCAGTTCTTC. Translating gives CASSFKGQGVGEQFF.

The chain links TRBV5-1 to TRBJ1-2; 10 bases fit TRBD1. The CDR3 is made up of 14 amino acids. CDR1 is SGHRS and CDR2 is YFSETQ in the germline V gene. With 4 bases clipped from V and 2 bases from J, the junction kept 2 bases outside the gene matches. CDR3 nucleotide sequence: TGCGCCAGCAGCCGGGGACAGGGGAACTATGGCTACACCTTC. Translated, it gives CASSRGQGNYGYTF. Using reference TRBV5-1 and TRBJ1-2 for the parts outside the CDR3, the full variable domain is KAGVTQTPRYLIKTRGQQVTLSCSPISGHRSVSWYQQTPGQGLQFLFEYFSETQRNKGNFPGRFSGRQFSNSRSEMNVSTLELGDSALYLCASSRGQGNYGYTFGSGTRLTVV.

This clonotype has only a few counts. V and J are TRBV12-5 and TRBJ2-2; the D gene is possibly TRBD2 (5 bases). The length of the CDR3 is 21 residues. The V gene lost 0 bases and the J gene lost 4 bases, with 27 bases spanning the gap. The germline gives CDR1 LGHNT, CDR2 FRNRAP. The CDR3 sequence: CASGLVQVPSRRGEVTGELFF. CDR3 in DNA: TGTGCTAGTGGTTTGGTACAAGTCCCCAGTCGACGGGGAGAGGTCACCGGGGAGCTGTTTTTT.

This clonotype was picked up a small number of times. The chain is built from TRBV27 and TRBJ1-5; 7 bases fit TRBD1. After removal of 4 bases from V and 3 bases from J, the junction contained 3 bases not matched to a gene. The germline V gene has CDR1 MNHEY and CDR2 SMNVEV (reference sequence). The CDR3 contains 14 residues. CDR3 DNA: TGTGCCAGCAGTTCACAGGGGATCAATCAGCCCCAGCATTTT. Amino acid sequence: CASSSQGINQPQHF.

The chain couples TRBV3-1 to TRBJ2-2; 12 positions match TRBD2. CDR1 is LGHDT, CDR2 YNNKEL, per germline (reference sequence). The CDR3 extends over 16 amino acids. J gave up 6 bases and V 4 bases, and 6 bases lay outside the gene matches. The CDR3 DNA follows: TGTGCCAGCAGCCCTACTAGCGGGAGGCGTTCCGGGGAGCTGTTTTTT. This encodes CASSPTSGRRSGELFF. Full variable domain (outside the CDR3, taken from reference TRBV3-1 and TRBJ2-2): DTAVSQTPKYLVTQMGNDKSIKCEQNLGHDTMYWYKQDSKKFLKIMFSYNNKELIINETVPNRFSPKSPDKAHLNLHINSLELGDSAVYFCASSPTSGRRSGELFFGEGSRLTVL.

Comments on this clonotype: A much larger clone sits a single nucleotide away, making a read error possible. Here the CDR3 DNA reads TGTGCCAGCAGTATCCGACTAGTAGGCACCGGGGAGCTGTCTTTT. Translated, it gives CASSIRLVGTGELSF. The chain links TRBV28 to TRBJ2-2, with a tentative D call TRBD2 (6 bases). CDR1 is MDHEN, CDR2 SYDVKM, per germline. The CDR3 is 15 amino acids.

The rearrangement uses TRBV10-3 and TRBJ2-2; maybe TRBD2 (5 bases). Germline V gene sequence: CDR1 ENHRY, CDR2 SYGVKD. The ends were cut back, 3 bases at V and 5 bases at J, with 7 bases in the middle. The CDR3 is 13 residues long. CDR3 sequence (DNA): TGTGCCATCAGTGATCGGGATACCGGGGAGCTGTTTTTT. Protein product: CAISDRDTGELFF.

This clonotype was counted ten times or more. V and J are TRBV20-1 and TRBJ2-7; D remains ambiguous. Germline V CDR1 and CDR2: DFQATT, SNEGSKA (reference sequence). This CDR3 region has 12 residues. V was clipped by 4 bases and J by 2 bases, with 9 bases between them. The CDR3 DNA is TGCAGTGCTACCCGGATAGCCTACGAGCAGTACTTC. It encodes CSATRIAYEQYF.

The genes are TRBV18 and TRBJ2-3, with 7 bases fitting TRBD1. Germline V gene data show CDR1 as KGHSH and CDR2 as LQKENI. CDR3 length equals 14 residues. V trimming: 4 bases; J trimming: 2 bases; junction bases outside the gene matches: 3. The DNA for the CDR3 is TGTGCCAGCTCACGACAGGGCCACACAGATACGCAGTATTTT. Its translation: CASSRQGHTDTQYF.

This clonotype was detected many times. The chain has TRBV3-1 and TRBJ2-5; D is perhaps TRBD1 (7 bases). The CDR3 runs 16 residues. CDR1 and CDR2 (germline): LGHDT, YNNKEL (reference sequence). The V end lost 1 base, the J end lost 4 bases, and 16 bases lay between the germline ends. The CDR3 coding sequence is TGTGCCAGCAGCCAAGGGTCAGGGGGGTTTTCAGAGACCCAGTACTTC. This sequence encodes CASSQGSGGFSETQYF.

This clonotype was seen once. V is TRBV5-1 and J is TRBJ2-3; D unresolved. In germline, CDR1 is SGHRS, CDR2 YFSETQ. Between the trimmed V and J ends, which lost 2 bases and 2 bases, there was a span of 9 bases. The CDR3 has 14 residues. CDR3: CASSFGLNTDTQYF. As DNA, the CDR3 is TGCGCCAGCAGCTTCGGCTTAAACACAGATACGCAGTATTTT.

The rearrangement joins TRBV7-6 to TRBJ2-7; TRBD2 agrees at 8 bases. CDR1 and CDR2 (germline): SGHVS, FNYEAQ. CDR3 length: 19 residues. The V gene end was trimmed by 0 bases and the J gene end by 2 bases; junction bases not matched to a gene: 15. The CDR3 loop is CASSLARAGRGGRTYEQYF. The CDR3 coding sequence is TGTGCCAGCAGCTTAGCGAGGGCAGGGCGAGGCGGGAGGACCTACGAGCAGTACTTC.

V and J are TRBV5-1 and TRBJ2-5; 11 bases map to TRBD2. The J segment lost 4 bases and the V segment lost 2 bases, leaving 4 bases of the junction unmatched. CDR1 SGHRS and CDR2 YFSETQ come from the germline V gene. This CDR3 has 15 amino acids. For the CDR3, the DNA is TGCGCCAGCAGCTTTCTAGCGGGGGGTTCAGAGACCCAGTACTTC. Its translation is CASSFLAGGSETQYF. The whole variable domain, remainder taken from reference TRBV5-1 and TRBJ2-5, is KAGVTQTPRYLIKTRGQQVTLSCSPISGHRSVSWYQQTPGQGLQFLFEYFSETQRNKGNFPGRFSGRQFSNSRSEMNVSTLELGDSALYLCASSFLAGGSETQYFGPGTRLLVL.

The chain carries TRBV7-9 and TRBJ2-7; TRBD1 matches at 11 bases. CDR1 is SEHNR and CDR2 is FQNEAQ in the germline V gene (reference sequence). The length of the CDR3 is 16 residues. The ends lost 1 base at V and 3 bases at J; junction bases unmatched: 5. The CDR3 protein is CASSLVVGTGGYEQYF. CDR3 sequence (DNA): TGTGCCAGCAGCTTAGTCGTCGGGACAGGGGGCTACGAGCAGTACTTC.

The CDR3 DNA sequence: TGTGCCATCAGTGATAATATAGGACAGGGTTTCTCTGGGGCCAACGTCCTGACTTTC. Translating it yields CAISDNIGQGFSGANVLTF. This chain links TRBV10-3 with TRBJ2-6, with 8 bases that match TRBD1. The length of the CDR3 is 19 residues. CDR1 is ENHRY and CDR2 is SYGVKD in the germline V gene. J lost 0 bases, V lost 3 bases, and 10 bases had no gene match.

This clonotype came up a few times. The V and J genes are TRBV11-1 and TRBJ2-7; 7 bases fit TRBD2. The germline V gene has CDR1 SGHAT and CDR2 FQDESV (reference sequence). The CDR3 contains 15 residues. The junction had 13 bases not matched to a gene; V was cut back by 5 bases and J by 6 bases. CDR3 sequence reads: CASSPTSPSGFEQYF. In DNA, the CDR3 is TGTGCCAGCAGCCCGACTAGCCCCTCGGGGTTCGAGCAGTACTTC.

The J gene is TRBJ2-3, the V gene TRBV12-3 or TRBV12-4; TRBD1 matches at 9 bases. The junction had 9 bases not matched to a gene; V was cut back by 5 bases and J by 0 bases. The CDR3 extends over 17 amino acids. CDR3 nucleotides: TGTGCCAGCAGTCTCATAACAGGGGGCAGGAGCACAGATACGCAGTATTTT. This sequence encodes CASSLITGGRSTDTQYF.

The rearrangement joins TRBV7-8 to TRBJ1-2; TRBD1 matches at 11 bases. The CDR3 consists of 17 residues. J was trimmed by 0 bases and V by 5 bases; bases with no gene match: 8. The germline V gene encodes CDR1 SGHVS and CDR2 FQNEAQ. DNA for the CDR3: TGTGCCAGCAGCCTGGGACAGGGGGTGTACTCTAACTATGGCTACACCTTC. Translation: CASSLGQGVYSNYGYTF.

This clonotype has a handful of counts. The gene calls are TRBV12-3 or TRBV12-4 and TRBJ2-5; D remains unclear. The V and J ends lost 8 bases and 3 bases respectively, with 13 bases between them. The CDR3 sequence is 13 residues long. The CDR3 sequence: CASCQRFKETQYF. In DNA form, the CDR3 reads TGTGCCAGCTGTCAACGGTTTAAAGAGACCCAGTACTTC.